This T cell receptor (beta chain) was retrieved from a study of identical twins. Every sampled donor was Caucasian and healthy. In regard to this clonotype: Antigen unknown.

Overall study findings and caveats: Sharing of beta out-of-frame sequences by twins showed a weaker excess.

In TCRdb, the 5' RACE reads were re-called with MiXCR into one record per CDR3 protein. The table shows a few hundred thousand distinct CDR3 sequences, with 9% occurring only once. Material for sequencing was naive T cells sorted from blood. The source of this sequence is a woman between 45 and 65 years old in good health.

CDR3 sequence (DNA): TGTGCCAGCAGCTTACACAGGAACCAAGAGACCCAGTACTTC. It is translated as CASSLHRNQETQYF. The chain combines TRBV7-9 with TRBJ2-5, with TRBD1 as a possible D gene (5 bases). This CDR3 has 14 amino acids. The germline CDR1 and CDR2 sequences are SEHNR and FQNEAQ (reference sequence). V was trimmed by 2 bases and J by 0 bases, leaving 7 bases between them.